The TCR beta chain under discussion was sequenced for a study of tumor-infiltrating lymphocytes in primary liver carcinoma. Study-wide context: Stage T1-T3 N0M0 tumors spanned about 4.2 to 11 cm.

Study observations and caveats: Being bulk and unsorted, samples allowed no CD4+ and CD8+ repertoire comparison.

The authors made TCR beta cDNA from about 500 ng total RNA with a constant-region primer. The TCR beta library was amplified through three nested multiplex PCR rounds in a modified ARM-PCR procedure. Researchers ran the first two PCR rounds for ten to eleven cycles each with TRBV1-TRBV30 forward primers and a C-beta reverse primer. TCRdb ran MiXCR on the multiplex PCR reads and lists one entry per CDR3 protein. This sample has 310,000 or so distinct CDR3 sequences; approximately 65% occur once, and the top ten carry about 6%. About this clonotype itself: Antigen specificity is unknown. Just one base apart from a much larger clone, this may be a read error.

The CDR3 is 17 amino acids. The study extracted blood RNA from unsorted whole blood and also extracted germline DNA. The clonotype comes from a middle-aged man with primary liver carcinoma and hepatitis B virus infection. V gene TRBV12-3 or TRBV12-4 combines with J gene TRBJ2-2; TRBD2 agrees at 11 bases. Sequenced: peripheral blood. CDR3 nucleotide sequence: TGTGCCAGCAGTTTATTACTAGCGGGGGCGAACACCGGGAAGCTGTTTTTT. It is translated as CASSLLLAGANTGKLFF.